This T cell receptor beta chain was identified in a study of T cell responses to AZD1222 COVID-19 vaccine. Study information: Some second doses came at about 4 weeks and others at about 12 weeks; these were pooled.

Note on this clone: No antigen is known for it.

CDR3 length: 13 residues. Germline V gene sequence: CDR1 MGHDK, CDR2 SYGVNS. V was pared by 2 bases and J by 1 base, with 5 bases between. General study results and limits: With dominance at 160-218 and 743-854, vaccine-associated CD4 TCRs spanned spike. Samples come after the peak T cell response, not at day 14. Nearly half of spike-specific TCRs reportedly go after variant regions that carry no mutations.

Measured with immunoSEQ multiplex PCR; TCRdb has only the in-frame clones, and not every one. Counted here are approximately 88,000 clones, about 91% occurring once; the ten biggest clones make up less than 6.5%. The clonotype originates from an adult in good health. The chain has TRBV25-1 and TRBJ1-2; D remains ambiguous. The specimen comprised peripheral blood, sampled on day 0 of AZD1222 vaccination. The CDR3 coding sequence is TGTGCCAGCAGTGAAGGGTTTAACTATGGCTACACCTTC. Encoded protein: CASSEGFNYGYTF.